This TCR beta chain comes out of a study of regulatory T cells in long-lasting Graves disease. Construction of TCR beta libraries relied on iRepertoire HTBI primers and on Arm-PCR targeting CDR3 regions. TCRdb redid the calling of the multiplex PCR reads with MiXCR, one entry per CDR3 protein. The sample has some 220,000 distinct CDR3 sequences; about 19% are singletons. Many counts were recorded for this clonotype. Time point of the sample: newly diagnosed GD, antithyroid drugs for less than 3 months. Generation of the TCR library employed RNA extracted from PBMCs. The CDR3 spans 14 residues. CDR1 and CDR2 (germline): GTSNPN, SVGIG (reference sequence). V gave up 2 bases and J gave up 0 bases, with 10 bases separating them. These data are also associated with another study on T cells in Graves' hyperthyroidism and ophthalmopathy. That source notes: The TCR CDR3 was amplified in a first-round RT-PCR using the HTBI primer set.

The rearrangement links TRBV30 to TRBJ1-1; D uncertain. The source is a woman aged 25-40 years with Graves disease. Sequencing was performed on peripheral blood mononuclear cells (PBMCs), taken at new diagnosis, from a patient treated with antithyroid drugs. The CDR3 sequence is CAWSPDGVNTEAFF. The CDR3 nucleotides are TGTGCCTGGAGTCCTGACGGGGTGAACACTGAAGCTTTCTTT.